This paragraph reports one T cell receptor (beta chain). Sequenced by immunoSEQ multiplex PCR; TCRdb stores in-frame clones only, minus some. The sample carries about 280,000 clones, approximately 88% recorded once. This record comes from a study of blood T cell repertoires in COVID-19. Study at large: The United States, Italy and Spain provided the acute and convalescent COVID-19 samples.

V lost 5 bases to trimming and J lost 3 bases, with 11 bases between them. Germline CDR1 and CDR2: SGHVS and FQNEAQ. This CDR3 contains 14 residues. The chain recombines TRBV7-8 with TRBJ2-1; perhaps TRBD1 as D (5 bases). The TCR comes from a man aged 18 to 30 with active or convalescent COVID-19. Sample: peripheral blood. CDR3 residues: CASSRDRFYNEQFF. The CDR3 coding sequence is TGTGCCAGCAGCCGCGACAGATTCTACAATGAGCAGTTCTTC.